Shown below are 26 T cell receptor beta chains from a single sample sequenced in a study of metastatic and nonmetastatic thyroid tumors (dated by TCRdb to about 2020). The library was built by means of PCR. Sequencer: Illumina HiSeq 4000. TCRdb redid the processing of the public reads, applying fastp at Q25 and MiXCR, and retained in-frame beta chains. Counted in this sample were about 93,000 clones; approximately 9% of them appeared once. The ten most abundant clones make up roughly 9% of the sample. No treatment had been received by any patient before thyroid surgery. The specimen was blood. These TCRs come from a female donor with papillary thyroid cancer or a benign thyroid nodule (not recorded which). Some clones in this sample may be carry-over from other donors' samples.

Ten or more counts support this clone. This rearrangement joins TRBV18 to TRBJ1-6; TRBD1 matches 7 bases. Germline V gene sequence: CDR1 KGHSH, CDR2 LQKENI. The ends lost 5 bases at V and 9 bases at J; junction bases unmatched: 10. The CDR3 runs to 15 residues. CDR3 region: CASSYSGTEGSPLHF. The CDR3 DNA is TGTGCCAGCTCATACTCCGGGACAGAAGGTTCACCCCTCCACTTT.

This clone was recorded a few times. The chain links TRBV6-1 to TRBJ1-1; D remains ambiguous. Germline V gives CDR1 MNHNS, CDR2 SASEGT. The V gene lost 10 bases and the J gene lost 4 bases, with 22 bases spanning the gap. CDR3 size: 15 residues. CDR3 region: CAIKGIESVSTEAFF. The DNA of the CDR3 is TGTGCCATTAAGGGTATTGAATCGGTGAGCACTGAAGCTTTCTTT.

This clone was seen repeatedly, ten times or more. The V call is TRBV4-1, the J call TRBJ1-2; D gene uncertain. The CDR3 contains 15 residues. Trimming left V 1 base short and J 0 bases short, with 9 bases between. From germline, CDR1 is MGHRA and CDR2 YSYEKL. The CDR3 DNA sequence: TGCGCCAGCAGCCAAGGTGCTGCGGCTAACTATGGCTACACCTTC. Protein product: CASSQGAAANYGYTF.

This clone was seen many times. This chain uses TRBV2 with TRBJ2-7; D gene uncertain. The V end lost 4 bases, the J end lost 4 bases, and 8 bases lay between the germline ends. CDR3 size: 12 residues. Germline V gene data show CDR1 as SNHLY and CDR2 as FYNNEI. CDR3 region: CASSVWGYEQYF. CDR3 coding DNA: TGTGCCAGCAGTGTGTGGGGTTACGAGCAGTACTTC.

The chain couples TRBV7-6 to TRBJ2-2; D possibly uses TRBD1 or TRBD2 (5 bases each). The CDR3 spans 15 residues. The V end lost 11 bases, the J end lost 3 bases, and 19 bases lay between the germline ends. The germline V gene has CDR1 SGHVS and CDR2 FNYEAQ. The DNA for the CDR3 is TGTGCCCCCTGTGGGTCCGGGGCCTACACCGGGGAGCTGTTTTTT. Translation: CAPCGSGAYTGELFF.

In this sample, this clone turned up a few times. The chain has TRBV9 and TRBJ1-6, with D perhaps TRBD1 (5 bases). Germline values: CDR1 SGDLS, CDR2 YYNGEE. V shed 7 bases and J shed 0 bases, with 8 bases lying between them. This CDR3 contains 14 residues. The CDR3 here is CASGGGSYNSPLHF. CDR3 sequence (DNA): TGTGCCAGCGGGGGAGGCTCCTATAATTCACCCCTCCACTTT.

Ten or more counts support this clone. V and J are TRBV20-1 and TRBJ2-7; 9 bases match TRBD2. CDR1 and CDR2 (germline): DFQATT, SNEGSKA (reference sequence). The ends lost 6 bases at V and 0 bases at J; junction bases unmatched: 6. This CDR3 contains 14 residues. The CDR3 protein is CSALSTSGSYEQYF. In DNA, the CDR3 is TGCAGTGCCCTATCGACTAGCGGCTCCTACGAGCAGTACTTC.

The rearrangement uses TRBV20-1 and TRBJ2-2, with D perhaps matching TRBD2 (6 bases). The CDR3 spans 14 residues. Trimming pared 7 bases from V and 3 bases from J, leaving 15 bases between. Germline CDR1 reads DFQATT; CDR2 reads SNEGSKA (reference sequence). DNA of the CDR3: TGCAGTGTCAAAACAGGCGGGGACACCGGGGAGCTGTTTTTT. This codes for CSVKTGGDTGELFF.

Many counts were recorded for this clone. The J gene is TRBJ2-6, the V gene TRBV6-1; D gene unclear. Germline lookup yields CDR1 MNHNS and CDR2 SASEGT. The CDR3 runs 14 residues. Between the trimmed V and J ends, which lost 4 bases and 3 bases, there was a span of 7 bases. For the CDR3, the DNA is TGTGCCAGCAGTGTATGGATTGGGGCCAACGTCCTGACTTTC. Translating it yields CASSVWIGANVLTF.

This clone was observed many times. The chain combines TRBV7-9 with TRBJ2-7; TRBD1 agrees at 7 bases. The CDR3 has 15 residues. J lost 3 bases, V lost 1 base, and 6 bases had no gene match. Germline values: CDR1 SEHNR, CDR2 FQNEAQ (reference sequence). CDR3 region: CASSLVSGTVYEQYF. CDR3 DNA: TGTGCCAGCAGCTTAGTGTCAGGGACAGTCTACGAGCAGTACTTC.

This clone was counted at least ten times. This rearrangement joins TRBV19 to TRBJ2-3; D ambiguous. V was pared by 8 bases and J by 0 bases, with 9 bases between. The CDR3 covers 13 residues. CDR1 is LNHDA, CDR2 SQIVND, per germline (reference sequence). CDR3 residues: CASRRVSTDTQYF. The DNA of the CDR3 is TGTGCCAGTCGCCGGGTAAGCACAGATACGCAGTATTTT.

This clone was picked up many times. V is TRBV27 and J is TRBJ1-6; weak D call: TRBD1 (5 bases). The germline gives CDR1 MNHEY, CDR2 SMNVEV (reference sequence). This CDR3 comprises 15 residues. V was pared by 6 bases and J by 3 bases, with 12 bases between. Written as DNA, the CDR3 is TGTGCCAGCAGCAGAGACAGAATCTATAATTCACCCCTCCACTTT. Translated, it gives CASSRDRIYNSPLHF.

Ten or more counts support this clone. CDR3 in amino acids: CASSLSQGMNTEAFF. Here the CDR3 DNA reads TGTGCCAGCAGCTTGTCGCAAGGCATGAACACTGAAGCTTTCTTT. The J gene is TRBJ1-1, the V gene TRBV11-2; D is unclear. This CDR3 is built from 15 residues. Trimming removed 3 bases from V and 0 bases from J, with 11 bases in between. Germline CDR1 is SGHAT and CDR2 is FQNNGV.

The chain is built from TRBV12-5 and TRBJ1-4; tentatively, D is TRBD1 (6 bases). CDR1 LGHNT and CDR2 FRNRAP come from the germline V gene. This CDR3 has 15 amino acids. V was trimmed by 4 bases and J by 7 bases, leaving 16 bases between them. Here the CDR3 reads CASGSDGGAGEKLFF. The CDR3 DNA reads TGTGCTAGTGGTTCCGACGGGGGCGCAGGTGAAAAACTGTTTTTT.

This clone was seen many times. V is TRBV9 and J is TRBJ2-7; D perhaps matches TRBD1 (6 bases). This CDR3 spans 15 amino acids. From germline, CDR1 is SGDLS and CDR2 YYNGEE. V was cut by 3 bases and J by 1 base, with 14 bases left in between. The DNA of the CDR3 is TGTGCCAGCAGCGAGGGTTGGACAGAGTCCTACGAGCAGTACTTC. Encoded protein: CASSEGWTESYEQYF.

This clone occurred many times. V and J are TRBV27 and TRBJ1-5; D is ambiguous. This CDR3 is 14 amino acids long. The germline V gene has CDR1 MNHEY and CDR2 SMNVEV (reference sequence). V dropped 3 bases and J dropped 0 bases, with 6 bases sitting between them. CDR3 region: CASSFLGSNQPQHF. As DNA, the CDR3 is TGTGCCAGCAGTTTTTTGGGTAGCAATCAGCCCCAGCATTTT.

This clone was picked up many times. The CDR3, as DNA: TGCAGTGCTAGAAACAGGGCGATGAATGGCTACACCTTC. Its protein is CSARNRAMNGYTF. The chain is built from TRBV20-1 and TRBJ1-2; a possible D gene is TRBD1 (6 bases). The germline CDR1 and CDR2 sequences are DFQATT and SNEGSKA (reference sequence). With 2 bases removed from V and 6 bases from J, the gap between germline ends came to 13 bases. The CDR3 totals 13 residues.

This clone was seen repeatedly, ten times or more. The chain joins TRBV19 to TRBJ1-2, with TRBD1 as a possible D gene (5 bases). V lost 10 bases to trimming and J lost 8 bases, with 17 bases between them. CDR1 is LNHDA, CDR2 SQIVND, per germline (reference sequence). This CDR3 is built from 12 residues. In nucleotides, the CDR3 is TGTGCCACCTCCGACAGTACCTGGGGCTACACCTTC. Protein product: CATSDSTWGYTF.

This clone was observed at least ten times. The chain couples TRBV4-1 to TRBJ1-3, with 7 bases identical to TRBD1. The CDR3 sequence is 16 residues long. V dropped 1 base and J dropped 4; count of bases not matched to a gene: 7. Germline V CDR1 and CDR2: MGHRA, YSYEKL. CDR3 region: CASSQGPTGAGNTIYF. The CDR3 DNA reads as TGCGCCAGCAGCCAAGGTCCCACAGGGGCGGGAAACACCATATATTTT.

This chain's CDR3 is CASSVNRAATNEKLFF. In DNA, the CDR3 is TGTGCCAGCAGTGTTAACCGGGCTGCAACTAATGAAAAACTGTTTTTT. The J gene is TRBJ1-4, the V gene TRBV2; D gene uncertain. V lost 4 bases, J lost 0 bases, and 12 bases lay in between. The CDR3 is 16 residues long. Germline V lookup: CDR1 SNHLY, CDR2 FYNNEI.

The chain joins TRBV3-1 to TRBJ1-2; a weak D match, TRBD1 (6 bases). The germline V and J ends were trimmed by 1 base and 9 bases, with 12 bases remaining between them. The CDR3 length is 13 residues. CDR1 is LGHDT, CDR2 YNNKEL, per germline (reference sequence). The CDR3 loop is CASSQARGGSYTF. CDR3 sequence (DNA): TGTGCCAGCAGCCAAGCGAGGGGGGGCAGCTACACCTTC.

In this sample, this clone turned up many times. CDR3 bases: TGTGCCAGCAGTTTATCGAGAGACACTTCCTACGAGCAGTACTTC. It encodes CASSLSRDTSYEQYF. This rearrangement joins TRBV27 to TRBJ2-7, with no clear D. Germline V gene lookup returns CDR1 MNHEY and CDR2 SMNVEV (reference sequence). V lost 0 bases and J 1 base, leaving 10 bases between the germline ends. This CDR3 has 15 amino acids.

The sample holds many counts of this clone. The rearrangement links TRBV6-2 or TRBV6-3 to TRBJ2-1; D remains unclear. This CDR3 is built from 15 residues. Germline CDR1 reads MNHEY; CDR2 reads SVGEGT. With 5 bases removed from V and 2 bases from J, the gap between germline ends came to 13 bases. CDR3 sequence: CASSRAANTYNEQFF. DNA for the CDR3: TGTGCCAGCAGTAGGGCAGCGAATACCTACAATGAGCAGTTCTTC.

This clone was found many times. This rearrangement joins TRBV20-1 to TRBJ1-1; no firm D call. CDR3 length: 13 amino acids. The V and J ends lost 3 bases and 1 base respectively, with 9 bases between them. Germline lookup yields CDR1 DFQATT and CDR2 SNEGSKA (reference sequence). The CDR3 region is CSARAGPNTEAFF. The CDR3 DNA reads as TGCAGTGCTAGGGCAGGACCGAACACTGAAGCTTTCTTT.

This clone was seen a handful of times. The J gene is TRBJ1-2, the V gene TRBV2; 7 bases fit TRBD1. Germline lookup yields CDR1 SNHLY and CDR2 FYNNEI. The CDR3 sequence is 15 residues long. V shed 4 bases and J 5 bases; nucleotides not matched to a gene: 10. CDR3: CASSAPEGDRYGYTF. Written as DNA, the CDR3 is TGTGCCAGCAGTGCTCCTGAGGGGGACAGATATGGCTACACCTTC.

This clone was seen ten or more times. The V and J genes are TRBV19 and TRBJ1-2; TRBD1 might be the D (6 bases). This CDR3 region has 15 residues. Per the germline V gene, CDR1 is LNHDA and CDR2 is SQIVND (reference sequence). Trimming removed 7 bases at V and 2 bases at J, with 17 bases between. CDR3 nucleotides: TGTGCCAGTACCTCGGGGGACATCCGAAACTATGGCTACACCTTC. Its translation is CASTSGDIRNYGYTF.